The entry below describes one T cell receptor beta chain. The sample is drawn from a study of shared clonotypes between healthy human individuals. An assay was performed, and its level was deep. Only in-frame clones appear in the TCRdb table, and some are missing; sequencing was by immunoSEQ multiplex PCR. The sample carries about 2.4 million clones, 85% to 95% recorded once. This CDR3 has 15 residues. V was cut by 3 bases and J by 1 base, with 10 bases left in between. CDR1 is SGHRS, CDR2 YFSETQ, per germline. The chain combines TRBV5-1 with TRBJ2-2; a weak D match, TRBD1 (6 bases). The receptor was derived from a man younger than 35 in good health. The sequenced sample consisted of naive CD4+ T cells sorted from blood. Subset indicated: CD45RA+ positively selected. The CDR3 nucleotides are TGCGCCAGCAGCTCGGGACACCTGAACACCGGGGAGCTGTTTTTT. This gives the protein CASSSGHLNTGELFF.